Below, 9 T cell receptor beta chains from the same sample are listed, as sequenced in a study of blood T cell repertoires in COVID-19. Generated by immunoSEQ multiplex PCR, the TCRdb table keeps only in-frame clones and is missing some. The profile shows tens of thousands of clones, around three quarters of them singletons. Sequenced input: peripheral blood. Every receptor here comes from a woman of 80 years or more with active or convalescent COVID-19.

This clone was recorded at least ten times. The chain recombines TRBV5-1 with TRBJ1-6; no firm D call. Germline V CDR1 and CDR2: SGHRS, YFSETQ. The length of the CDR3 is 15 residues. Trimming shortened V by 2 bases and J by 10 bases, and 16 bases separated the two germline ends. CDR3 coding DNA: TGCGCCAGCAGCTTAGAAGGGAGAGAGCAATCACCCCTCCACTTT. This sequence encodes CASSLEGREQSPLHF.

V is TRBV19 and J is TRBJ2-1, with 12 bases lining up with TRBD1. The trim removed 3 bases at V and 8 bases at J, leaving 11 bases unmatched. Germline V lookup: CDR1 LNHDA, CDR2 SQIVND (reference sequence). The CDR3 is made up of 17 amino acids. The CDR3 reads CASSIKPAGTGGYEQFF. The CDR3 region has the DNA TGTGCCAGTAGTATCAAGCCCGCCGGGACAGGGGGCTATGAGCAGTTCTTC.

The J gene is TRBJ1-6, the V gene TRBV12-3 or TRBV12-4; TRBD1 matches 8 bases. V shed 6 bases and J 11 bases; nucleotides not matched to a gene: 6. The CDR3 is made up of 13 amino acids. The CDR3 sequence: CASSWGQATPLHF. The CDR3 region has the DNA TGTGCCAGCAGCTGGGGACAGGCTACACCCCTCCACTTT.

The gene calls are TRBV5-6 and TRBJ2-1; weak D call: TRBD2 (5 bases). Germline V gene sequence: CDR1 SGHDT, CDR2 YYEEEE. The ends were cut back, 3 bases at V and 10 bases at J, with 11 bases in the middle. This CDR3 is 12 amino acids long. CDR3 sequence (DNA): TGTGCCAGCAGCTGGGGAGTCCAGGAGCAGTTCTTC. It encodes CASSWGVQEQFF.

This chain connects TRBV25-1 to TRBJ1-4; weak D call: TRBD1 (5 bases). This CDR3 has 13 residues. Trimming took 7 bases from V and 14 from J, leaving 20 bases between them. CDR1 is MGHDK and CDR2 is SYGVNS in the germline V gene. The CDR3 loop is CASTPAGQGQLFF. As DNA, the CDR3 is TGTGCCAGCACCCCGGCAGGACAAGGGCAGCTGTTTTTT.

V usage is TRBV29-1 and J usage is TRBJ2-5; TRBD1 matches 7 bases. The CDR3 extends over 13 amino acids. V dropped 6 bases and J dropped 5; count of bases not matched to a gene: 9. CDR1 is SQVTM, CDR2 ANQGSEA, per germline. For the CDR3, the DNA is TGCAGCGTCGACGGACAGGCTAGGGAGACCCAGTACTTC. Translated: CSVDGQARETQYF.

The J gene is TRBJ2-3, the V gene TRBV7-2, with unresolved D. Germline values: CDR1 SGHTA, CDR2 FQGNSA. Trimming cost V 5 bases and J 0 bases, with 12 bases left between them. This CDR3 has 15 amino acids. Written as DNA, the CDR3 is TGTGCCAGCAGCCCCGGTACCGCTAGCACAGATACGCAGTATTTT. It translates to CASSPGTASTDTQYF.

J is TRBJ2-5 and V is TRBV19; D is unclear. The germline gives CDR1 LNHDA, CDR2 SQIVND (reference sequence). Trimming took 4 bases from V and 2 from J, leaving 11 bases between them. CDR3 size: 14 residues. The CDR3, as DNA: TGTGCCAGTAGTAATACTTTTACTCAAGAGACCCAGTACTTC. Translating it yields CASSNTFTQETQYF.

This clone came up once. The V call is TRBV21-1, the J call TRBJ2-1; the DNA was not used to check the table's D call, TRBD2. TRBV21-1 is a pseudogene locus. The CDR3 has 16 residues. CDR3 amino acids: CASSNRRGLVINEQFF. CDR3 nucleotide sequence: TGTGCCAGCAGCAACCGAAGGGGACTAGTTATAAATGAGCAGTTCTTC.